This TCR beta chain is drawn from a study of PD-L1 blockade in urothelial cancer. Study overall: There were a median of around 140,000 T cells in blood samples.

CDR1 is GTSNPN and CDR2 is SVGIG in the germline V gene (reference sequence). This CDR3 has 14 amino acids. After removal of 1 base from V and 5 bases from J, the junction contained 7 bases not matched to a gene. Time point defined: peripheral blood 6 weeks after treatment start. Generated by immunoSEQ multiplex PCR, the TCRdb table keeps only in-frame clones and is missing some. The sample yields 29,000 or so clones, 70% to 80% seen once. The V and J genes are TRBV30 and TRBJ1-1; 7 bases line up with TRBD1. The material sequenced was PBMCs, taken around atezolizumab (anti-PD-L1) treatment. This receptor was taken from a man in his sixties or seventies with urothelial cancer. CDR3 region: CAWSGRGSRTEAFF. CDR3 DNA sequence: TGTGCCTGGAGTGGCAGGGGGTCGAGGACTGAAGCTTTCTTT. The full variable domain, its missing parts supplied by reference TRBV30 and TRBJ1-1, is SQTIHQWPATLVQPVGSPLSLECTVEGTSNPNLYWYRQAAGRGLQLLFYSVGIGQISSEVPQNLSASRPQDRQFILSSKKLLLSDSGFYLCAWSGRGSRTEAFFGQGTRLTVV.